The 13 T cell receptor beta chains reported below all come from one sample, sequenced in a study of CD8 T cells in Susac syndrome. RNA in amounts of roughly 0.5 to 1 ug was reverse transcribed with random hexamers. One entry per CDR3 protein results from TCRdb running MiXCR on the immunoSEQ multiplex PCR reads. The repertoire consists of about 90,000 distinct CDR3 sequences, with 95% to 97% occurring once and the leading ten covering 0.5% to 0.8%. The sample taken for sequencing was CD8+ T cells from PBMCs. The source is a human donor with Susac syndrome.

The CDR3 DNA is TGCAGTGCCACTGGGACTAGCGGAACCTACGAGCAGTACTTC. Protein product: CSATGTSGTYEQYF. The rearrangement joins TRBV20-1 to TRBJ2-7, with 11 bases aligning to TRBD2. V lost 6 bases, J lost 2 bases, and 6 bases stayed unmatched. The germline CDR1 and CDR2 sequences are DFQATT and SNEGSKA (reference sequence). This CDR3 has 14 residues.

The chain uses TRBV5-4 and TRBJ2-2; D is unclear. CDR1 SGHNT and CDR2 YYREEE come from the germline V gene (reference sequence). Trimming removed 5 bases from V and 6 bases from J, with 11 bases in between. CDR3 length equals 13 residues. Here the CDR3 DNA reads TGTGCCAGCAGGCCTACGAATTCCGGGGAGCTGTTTTTT. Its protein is CASRPTNSGELFF.

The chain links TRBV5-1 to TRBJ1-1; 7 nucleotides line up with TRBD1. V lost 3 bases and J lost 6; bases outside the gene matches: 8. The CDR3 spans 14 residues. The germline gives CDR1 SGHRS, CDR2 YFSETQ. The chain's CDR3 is CASSSPTQGAEAFF. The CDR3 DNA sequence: TGCGCCAGCAGCTCACCCACCCAGGGGGCTGAAGCTTTCTTT.

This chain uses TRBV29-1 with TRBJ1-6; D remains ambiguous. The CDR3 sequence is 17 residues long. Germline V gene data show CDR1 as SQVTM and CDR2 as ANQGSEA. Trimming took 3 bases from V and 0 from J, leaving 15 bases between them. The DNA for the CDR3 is TGCAGCGTTGATATGAACCAGACGAGCTCCTATAATTCACCCCTCCACTTT. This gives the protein CSVDMNQTSSYNSPLHF. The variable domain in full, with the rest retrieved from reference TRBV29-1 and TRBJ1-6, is SAVISQKPSRDICQRGTSLTIQCQVDSQVTMMFWYRQQPGQSLTLIATANQGSEATYESGFVIDKFPISRPNLTFSTLTVSNMSPEDSSIYLCSVDMNQTSSYNSPLHFGNGTRLTVT.

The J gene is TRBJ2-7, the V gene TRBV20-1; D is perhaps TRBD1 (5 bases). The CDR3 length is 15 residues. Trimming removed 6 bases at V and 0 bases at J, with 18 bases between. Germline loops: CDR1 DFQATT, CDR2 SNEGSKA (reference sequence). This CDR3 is CSAFPDTRASYEQYF. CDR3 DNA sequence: TGCAGTGCGTTCCCGGACACCCGTGCCTCCTACGAGCAGTACTTC.

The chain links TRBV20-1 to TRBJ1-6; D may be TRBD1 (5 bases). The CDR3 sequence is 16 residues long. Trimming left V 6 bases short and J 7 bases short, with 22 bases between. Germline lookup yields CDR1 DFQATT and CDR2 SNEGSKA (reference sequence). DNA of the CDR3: TGCAGTGCCAGCGCGGGGGGTCAGGTGGGGAATTCACCCCTCCACTTT. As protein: CSASAGGQVGNSPLHF.

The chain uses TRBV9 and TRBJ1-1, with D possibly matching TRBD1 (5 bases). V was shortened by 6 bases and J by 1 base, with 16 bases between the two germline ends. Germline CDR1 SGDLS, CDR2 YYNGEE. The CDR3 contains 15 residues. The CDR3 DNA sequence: TGTGCCAGCACCTCCAGGGAAGGGAAGAACACTGAAGCTTTCTTT. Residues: CASTSREGKNTEAFF. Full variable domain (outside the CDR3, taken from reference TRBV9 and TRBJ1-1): DSGVTQTPKHLITATGQRVTLRCSPRSGDLSVYWYQQSLDQGLQFLIQYYNGEERAKGNILERFSAQQFPDLHSELNLSSLELGDSALYFCASTSREGKNTEAFFGQGTRLTVV.

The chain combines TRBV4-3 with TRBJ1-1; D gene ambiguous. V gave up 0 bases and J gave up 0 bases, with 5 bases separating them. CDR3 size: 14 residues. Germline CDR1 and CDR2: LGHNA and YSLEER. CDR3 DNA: TGCGCCAGCAGCCAAGAAACCGTGAACACTGAAGCTTTCTTT. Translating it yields CASSQETVNTEAFF.

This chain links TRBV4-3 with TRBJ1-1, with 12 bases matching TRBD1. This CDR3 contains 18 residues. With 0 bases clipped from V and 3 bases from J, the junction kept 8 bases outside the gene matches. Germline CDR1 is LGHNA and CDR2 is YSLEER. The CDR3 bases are TGCGCCAGCAGCCAAGAGAAGGGGACAGGGGGCAAGGACACTGAAGCTTTCTTT. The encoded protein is CASSQEKGTGGKDTEAFF.

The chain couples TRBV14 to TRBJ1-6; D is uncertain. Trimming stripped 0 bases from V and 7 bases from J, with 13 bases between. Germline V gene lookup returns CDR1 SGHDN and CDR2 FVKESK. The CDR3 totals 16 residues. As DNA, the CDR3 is TGTGCCAGCAGCCAAGATCGAGGGAATCTAAATTCACCCCTCCACTTT. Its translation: CASSQDRGNLNSPLHF.

This CDR3 is CSVAREHSYEQYF. The CDR3 DNA reads as TGCAGCGTTGCCAGGGAGCACTCCTACGAGCAGTACTTC. The chain joins TRBV29-1 to TRBJ2-7; tentatively, D is TRBD1 or TRBD2 (5 bases each). CDR3 length: 13 residues. V was trimmed by 4 bases and J by 0 bases, leaving 10 bases between them. Germline loops: CDR1 SQVTM, CDR2 ANQGSEA.

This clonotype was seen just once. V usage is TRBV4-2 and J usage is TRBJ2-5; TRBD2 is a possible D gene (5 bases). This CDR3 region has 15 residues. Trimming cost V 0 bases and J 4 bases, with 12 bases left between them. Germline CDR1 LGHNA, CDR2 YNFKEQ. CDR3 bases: TGTGCCAGCAGCCAAGATCTCCTAGCAAGAGAGACCCAGTACTTC. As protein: CASSQDLLARETQYF.

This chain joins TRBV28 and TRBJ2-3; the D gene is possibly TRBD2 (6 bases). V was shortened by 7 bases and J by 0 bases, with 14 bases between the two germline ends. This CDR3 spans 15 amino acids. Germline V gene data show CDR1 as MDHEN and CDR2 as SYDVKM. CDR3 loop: CASTPGTLSTDTQYF. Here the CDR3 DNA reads TGTGCCAGCACCCCCGGGACTCTTAGCACAGATACGCAGTATTTT. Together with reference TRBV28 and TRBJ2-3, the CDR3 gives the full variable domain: DVKVTQSSRYLVKRTGEKVFLECVQDMDHENMFWYRQDPGLGLRLIYFSYDVKMKEKGDIPEGYSVSREKKERFSLILESASTNQTSMYLCASTPGTLSTDTQYFGPGTRLTVL.